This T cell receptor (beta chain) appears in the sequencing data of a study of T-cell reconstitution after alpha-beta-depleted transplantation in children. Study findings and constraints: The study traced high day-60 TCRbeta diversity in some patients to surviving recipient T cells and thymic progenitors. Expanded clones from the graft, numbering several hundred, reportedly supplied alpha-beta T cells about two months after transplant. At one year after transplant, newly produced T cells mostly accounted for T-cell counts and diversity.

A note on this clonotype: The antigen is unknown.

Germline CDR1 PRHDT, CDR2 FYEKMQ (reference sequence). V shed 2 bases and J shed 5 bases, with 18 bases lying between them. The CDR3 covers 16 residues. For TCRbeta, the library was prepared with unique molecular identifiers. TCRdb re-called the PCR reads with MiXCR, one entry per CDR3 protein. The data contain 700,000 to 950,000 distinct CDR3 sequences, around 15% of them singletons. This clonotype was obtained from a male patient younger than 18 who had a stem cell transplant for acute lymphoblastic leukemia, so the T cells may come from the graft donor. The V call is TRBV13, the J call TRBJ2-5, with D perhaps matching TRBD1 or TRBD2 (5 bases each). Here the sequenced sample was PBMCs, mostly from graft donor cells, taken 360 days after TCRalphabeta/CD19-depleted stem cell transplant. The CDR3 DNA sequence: TGTGCCAGCAGCTTAAACACCGGGACCTCTCGGGAGACCCAGTACTTC. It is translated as CASSLNTGTSRETQYF.